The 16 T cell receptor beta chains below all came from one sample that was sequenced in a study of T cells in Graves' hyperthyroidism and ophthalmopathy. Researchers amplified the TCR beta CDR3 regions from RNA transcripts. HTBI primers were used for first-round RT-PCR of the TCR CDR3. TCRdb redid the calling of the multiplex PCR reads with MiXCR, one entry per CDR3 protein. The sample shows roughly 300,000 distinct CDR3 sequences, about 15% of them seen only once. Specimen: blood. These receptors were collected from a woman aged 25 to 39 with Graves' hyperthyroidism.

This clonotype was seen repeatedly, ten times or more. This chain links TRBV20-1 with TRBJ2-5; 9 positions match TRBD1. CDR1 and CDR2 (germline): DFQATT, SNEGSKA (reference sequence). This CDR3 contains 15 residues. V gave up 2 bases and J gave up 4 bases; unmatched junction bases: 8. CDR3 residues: CSARRGQGPGETQYF. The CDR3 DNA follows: TGCAGTGCTAGACGCGGACAGGGGCCGGGAGAGACCCAGTACTTC.

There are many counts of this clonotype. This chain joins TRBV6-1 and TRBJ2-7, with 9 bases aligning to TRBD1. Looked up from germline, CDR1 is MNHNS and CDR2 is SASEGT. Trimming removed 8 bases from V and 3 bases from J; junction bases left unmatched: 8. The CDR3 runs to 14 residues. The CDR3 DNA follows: TGTGCCAGCGAGGATACGGGACAGGGCTACGAGCAGTACTTC. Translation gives CASEDTGQGYEQYF.

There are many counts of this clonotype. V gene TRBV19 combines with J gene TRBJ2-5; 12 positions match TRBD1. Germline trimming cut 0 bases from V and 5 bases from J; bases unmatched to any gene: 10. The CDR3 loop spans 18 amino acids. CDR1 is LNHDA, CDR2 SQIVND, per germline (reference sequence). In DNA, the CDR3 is TGTGCCAGTAGTATAGATCGCCCGGGACAGGGGGCTCGGGAGACCCAGTACTTC. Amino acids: CASSIDRPGQGARETQYF.

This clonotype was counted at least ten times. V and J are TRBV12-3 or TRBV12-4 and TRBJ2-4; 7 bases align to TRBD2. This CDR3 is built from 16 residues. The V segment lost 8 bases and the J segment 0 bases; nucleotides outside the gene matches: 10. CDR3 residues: CASGRSLAVAKNIQYF. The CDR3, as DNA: TGTGCCAGCGGGAGGAGTCTAGCGGTAGCCAAAAACATTCAGTACTTC.

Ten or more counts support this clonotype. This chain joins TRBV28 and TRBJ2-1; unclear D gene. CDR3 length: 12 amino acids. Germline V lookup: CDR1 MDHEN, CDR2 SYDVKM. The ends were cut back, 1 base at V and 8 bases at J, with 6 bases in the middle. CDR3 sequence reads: CASSLFSDEQFF. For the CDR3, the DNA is TGTGCCAGCAGTTTATTTTCCGATGAGCAGTTCTTC.

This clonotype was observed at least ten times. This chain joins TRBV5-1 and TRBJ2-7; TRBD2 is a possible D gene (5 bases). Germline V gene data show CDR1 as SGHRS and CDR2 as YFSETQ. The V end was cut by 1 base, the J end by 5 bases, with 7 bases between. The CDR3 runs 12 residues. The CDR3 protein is CASSLPGNEQYF. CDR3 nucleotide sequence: TGCGCCAGCAGCTTGCCGGGGAACGAGCAGTACTTC.

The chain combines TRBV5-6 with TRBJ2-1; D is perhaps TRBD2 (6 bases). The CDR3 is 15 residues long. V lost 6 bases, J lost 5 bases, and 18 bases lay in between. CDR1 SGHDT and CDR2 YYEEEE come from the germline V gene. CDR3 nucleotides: TGTGCCAGCACCGAGGGGCTAGCGCGACACAATGAGCAGTTCTTC. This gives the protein CASTEGLARHNEQFF.

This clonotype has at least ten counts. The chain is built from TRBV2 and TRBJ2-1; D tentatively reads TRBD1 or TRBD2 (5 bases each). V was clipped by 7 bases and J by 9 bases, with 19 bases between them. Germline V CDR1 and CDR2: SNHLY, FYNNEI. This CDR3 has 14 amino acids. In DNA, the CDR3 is TGTGCCAGCAAAGGGACCTACGGGTCGGCTGAGCAGTTCTTC. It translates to CASKGTYGSAEQFF.

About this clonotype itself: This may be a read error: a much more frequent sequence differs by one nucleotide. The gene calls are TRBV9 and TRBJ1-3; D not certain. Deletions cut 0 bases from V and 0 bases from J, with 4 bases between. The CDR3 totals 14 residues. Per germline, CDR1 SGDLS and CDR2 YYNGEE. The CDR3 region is CASSVAVSGNTIYF. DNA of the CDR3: TGTGCCAGCAGCGTAGCCGTCTCTGGAAACACCATATATTTT.

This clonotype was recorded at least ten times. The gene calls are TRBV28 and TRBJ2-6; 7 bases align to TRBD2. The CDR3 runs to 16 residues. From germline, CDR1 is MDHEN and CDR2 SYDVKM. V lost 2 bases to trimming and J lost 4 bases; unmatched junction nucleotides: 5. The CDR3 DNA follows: TGTGCCAGCAGTTTACCGGGACTAAGGGGGGCCAACGTCCTGACTTTC. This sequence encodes CASSLPGLRGANVLTF.

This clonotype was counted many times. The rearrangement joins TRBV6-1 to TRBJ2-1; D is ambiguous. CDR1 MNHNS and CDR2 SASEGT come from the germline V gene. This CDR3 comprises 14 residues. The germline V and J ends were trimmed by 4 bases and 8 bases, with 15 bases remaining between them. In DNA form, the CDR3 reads TGTGCCAGCAGTGCAGGCTTACAGTTCTATGAGCAGTTCTTC. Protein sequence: CASSAGLQFYEQFF.

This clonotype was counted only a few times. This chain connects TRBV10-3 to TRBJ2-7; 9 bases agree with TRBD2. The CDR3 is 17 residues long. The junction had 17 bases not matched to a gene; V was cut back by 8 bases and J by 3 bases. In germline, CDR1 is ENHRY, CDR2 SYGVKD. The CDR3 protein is CAILIILRLAVFYEQYF. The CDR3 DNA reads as TGTGCCATCTTAATAATTTTGAGACTAGCGGTTTTCTACGAGCAGTACTTC.

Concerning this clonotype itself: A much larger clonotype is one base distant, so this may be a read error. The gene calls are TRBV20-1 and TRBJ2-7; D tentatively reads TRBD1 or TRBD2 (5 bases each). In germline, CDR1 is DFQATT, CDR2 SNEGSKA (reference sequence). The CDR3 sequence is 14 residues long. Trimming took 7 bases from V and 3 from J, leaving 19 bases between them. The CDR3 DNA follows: TGCAGTGTCAGTGACGAGGGGCCGAACTACGAGCAGTACTTC. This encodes CSVSDEGPNYEQYF.

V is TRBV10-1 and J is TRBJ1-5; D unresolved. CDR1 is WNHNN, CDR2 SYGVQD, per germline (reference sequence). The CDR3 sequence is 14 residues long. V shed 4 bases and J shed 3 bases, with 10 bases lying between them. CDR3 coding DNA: TGCGCCAGCAGTGTAAGGGCGAACAATCAGCCCCAGCATTTT. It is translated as CASSVRANNQPQHF.

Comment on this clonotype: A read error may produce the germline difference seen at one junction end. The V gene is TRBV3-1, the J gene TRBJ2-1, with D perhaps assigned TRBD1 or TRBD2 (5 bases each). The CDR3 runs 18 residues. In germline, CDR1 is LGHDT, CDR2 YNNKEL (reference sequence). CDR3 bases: TGTGCCAGCAGCCTCCGAGGGGCGGGCCTTAAAGGGTACAATGAGCAGATCTTC. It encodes CASSLRGAGLKGYNEQIF.

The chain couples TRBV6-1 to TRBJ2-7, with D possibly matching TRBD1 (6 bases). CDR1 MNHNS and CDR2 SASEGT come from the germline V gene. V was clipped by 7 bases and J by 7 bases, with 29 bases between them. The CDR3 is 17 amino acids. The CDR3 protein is CASKPSRLQGRWEEQYF. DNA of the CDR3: TGTGCCAGCAAACCATCCCGATTACAGGGCCGGTGGGAAGAGCAGTACTTC.